This note documents a single T cell receptor (beta chain) sequence. Its antigen remains unidentified. The CDR3 totals 14 residues. Germline V gene lookup returns CDR1 MDHEN and CDR2 SYDVKM. Between the trimmed V and J ends, which lost 6 bases and 6 bases, there was a span of 17 bases. This entry is derived from a study of cytomegalovirus exposure and HLA in healthy donors. Whole-study findings and limits: A classifier reportedly called cytomegalovirus status with high sensitivity and specificity. The tendency of first-cohort TCR clusters to co-occur in the roughly 120 validation repertoires was identified by a subsequent analysis. Despite most TCR sequences being rare, some public TCRs occurred in many donors.

TCRdb's table, derived via immunoSEQ multiplex PCR, lists solely in-frame clones and lacks some. The sample carries approximately 120,000 clones, roughly 86% recorded once. The sequence derives from a woman aged 18-30 years in good health and CMV-seronegative. Sequenced: PBMCs. The V and J genes are TRBV28 and TRBJ1-2, with TRBD1 as a possible D gene (5 bases). CDR3 protein: CASRPGGGLHGYTF. CDR3 DNA sequence: TGTGCCAGCAGGCCGGGGGGGGGATTACATGGCTACACCTTC.